This TCR beta chain was retrieved from a study of T cells in Graves' hyperthyroidism and ophthalmopathy (dated by TCRdb to about 2019). Regarding the study in general: Peripheral blood samples were taken at the time of initial diagnosis, prior to any treatment. TCR V-J signatures able to tell the groups apart were searched for in a discovery cohort of 100 patients, of whom over 40 had Graves' ophthalmopathy and 57 had stable Graves' hyperthyroidism. Prospective prediction of ophthalmopathy was tested in an independent validation cohort of fewer than 20 hyperthyroidism patients and around 16 patients who later progressed to ophthalmopathy. The 80 to 100 discovery patients were randomly divided into training and test sets at a 7:3 ratio. Thyroid tissue and blood T-cell repertoires from roughly 6 Graves' hyperthyroidism patients were also compared in the study. Once sampling was done, hyperthyroidism patients were given methimazole at a starting dose of 30 mg daily, whereas ophthalmopathy patients were given high-dose intravenous methylprednisolone. The paper describes TCR Vbeta CDR3 sequencing of fewer than 150 peripheral blood samples, made up of some 40 ophthalmopathy patients, around 78 hyperthyroidism patients and approximately 17 progressor patients.

On the study overall, not on this receptor specifically: Most expanded thyroid clonotypes (frequency above 0.001) were also detected in blood, a finding suggesting that blood repertoires may reflect thyroid immune responses. In validation, the model predicted progression to ophthalmopathy a median of approximately 6.6 months before onset, with about 67% sensitivity and almost 75% specificity. A 13 V-J signature model separated ophthalmopathy from stable hyperthyroidism, with around 88% sensitivity and approximately 81% specificity in cross-validation and 80%/75% in testing. Sample size was not statistically predetermined, and blinding of investigators to group allocation was not performed.

The TCR beta CDR3 regions were amplified from RNA transcripts. For the first round of RT-PCR on the TCR CDR3, the HTBI primer set was used together with the Qiagen OneStep RT-PCR kit. Libraries were constructed in a second round of multiplex PCR, after which size selection and purification were carried out. Paired-end sequencing of the libraries was performed with 100 bp reads on an Illumina HiSeq2000. Turning to the authors' computational methods: Raw data were processed with SOAPnuke, discarding reads with adapters, uncalled bases, mean Phred below 15, or no exact constant-primer or identifier match. High-quality paired reads were merged with COPE v1.2.5, and unique nucleotide sequences were defined as clonotypes. MiTCR v1.1 was used to align the clonotypes against IMGT TRBV, TRBD and TRBJ reference segments. The analysis included only V-J combinations with a frequency above 0.0001, which together covered roughly 99% of the repertoires. A TCS score was defined as the ratio between F50 (clonal expansion) and ExV (chaos), using BLOSUM62-based TCRdist between CDR3 peptides within each V-J. Welch's t-statistics and random forest reduced roughly 540 V-J features to roughly 13, which were used in a naive Bayes classifier (R e1071). Using fastp at Q25 and MiXCR, TCRdb reprocessed the public reads and kept productive beta chains. Rows are unified per CDR3 protein, each entry keeping the most common DNA and genes. The V and J calls and clone size come from TCRdb's table, not from the authors' own analysis. This sample lists 500,000 to 550,000 distinct CDR3 sequences; less than 25% were detected once. Clones ranked in the top ten supply 26% of the sample.

Stable Graves' hyperthyroidism was defined as no progression to ophthalmopathy during 18 months of follow-up. Hyperthyroidism patients were newly diagnosed, had a disease duration of under 2 months, and were aged 18 to 65 years. Any patient with an uncontrolled infection, another autoimmune disease, pregnancy or lactation was excluded. Diagnoses relied on clinical symptoms, serum thyroxine and TRAb, thyroid ultrasound and orbital computed tomography. Ficoll-Paque density gradient centrifugation was used to isolate PBMCs from around 9.1 ml of fresh peripheral blood. Total RNA was extracted with Trizol reagent, and quality was checked on an Agilent 2100 Bioanalyzer. Remarks on this clonotype: Its recognized antigen is unknown. Per-nucleotide qualities are absent, and no much larger clonotype sits a single base away.

V drops 6 bases and J drops 9 bases, leaving 17 bases in between. The germline V gene gives CDR1 as SGHVS and CDR2 as FNYEAQ. The CDR3 numbers 14 residues from cysteine through phenylalanine. The kept DNA is CDR3 alone, 42 bases in frame from the first base. What was sequenced was blood. In this chain, TRBV7-6 is recombined with TRBJ2-2; TRBD1 might be the D gene, on 5 matching bases. The receptor comes from a man between 18 and 35 years old with Graves' hyperthyroidism. The DNA reads TGTGCCAGCAGTCTAGGGGTCGCCGCCCGGGAGCTGTTTTTT. Translated, it reads CASSLGVAARELFF.